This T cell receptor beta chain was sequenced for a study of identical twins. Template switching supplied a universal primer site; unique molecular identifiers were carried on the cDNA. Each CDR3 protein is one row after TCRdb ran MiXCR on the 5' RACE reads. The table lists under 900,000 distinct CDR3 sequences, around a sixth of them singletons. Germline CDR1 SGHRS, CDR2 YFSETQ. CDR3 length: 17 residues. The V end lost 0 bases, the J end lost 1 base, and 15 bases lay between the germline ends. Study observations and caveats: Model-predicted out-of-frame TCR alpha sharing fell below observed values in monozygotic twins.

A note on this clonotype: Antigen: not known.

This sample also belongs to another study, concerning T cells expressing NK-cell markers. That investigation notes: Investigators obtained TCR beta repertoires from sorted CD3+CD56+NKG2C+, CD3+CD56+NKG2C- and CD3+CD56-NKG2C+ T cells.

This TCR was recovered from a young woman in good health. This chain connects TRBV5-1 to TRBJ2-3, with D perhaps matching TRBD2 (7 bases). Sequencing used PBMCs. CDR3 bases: TGCGCCAGCAGCTTGGCGGTAGGGGGGGGCGGCACAGATACGCAGTATTTT. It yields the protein CASSLAVGGGGTDTQYF.